The T cell receptor (beta chain) described here comes from a study of cytomegalovirus exposure and HLA in healthy donors. Study-level information: When just under 400 donors were genotyped, approximately 80% of them were found to fall in the Caucasian-associated ancestry cluster.

Vbeta (60) and Jbeta (13) primers were used in the PCR. Only in-frame clones appear in the TCRdb table, and some are missing; sequencing was by immunoSEQ multiplex PCR. The profile covers some 130,000 clones, with around four fifths appearing a single time and 0.95% to 1.5% taken by the ten largest. This CDR3 has 15 amino acids. CDR1 is SGHAT, CDR2 FQNNGV, per germline. V was shortened by 6 bases and J by 3 bases, with 14 bases between the two germline ends. Remarks on this clone: The target antigen is unknown.

Points from the study as a whole: A cluster of highly shared sequence variants was likely a sequencing artifact. Reportedly, HLA-A and HLA-B alleles of most subjects were accurately predicted from TCR beta. Analyses of presence/absence relied on an assumption of roughly uniform sequencing depth across donors.

The sequence was collected from a boy under 18 in good health and CMV-seronegative. Sequenced material: PBMCs. The chain employs TRBV11-2 and TRBJ2-2, with a tentative D call TRBD1 (6 bases). CDR3 sequence: CASSPRGGDTGELFF. CDR3 bases: TGTGCCAGCAGTCCCAGAGGGGGAGACACCGGGGAGCTGTTTTTT.